One sample yielded the 24 T cell receptor beta chains listed below, sequenced in a study of T-cell reconstitution after alpha-beta-depleted transplantation in children (dated by TCRdb to the mid-2010s). Preparation of the library involved PCR. Reads for this sample came from an Illumina HiSeq 2500. To normalize quantification of the TCRbeta repertoire, the TCR libraries were built with molecular barcoding that relied on unique molecular identifiers. TCRdb cleaned the public reads at Q25 with fastp, built clones with MiXCR and kept in-frame beta chains. Identical CDR3 protein sequences are pooled into one entry, listed with their most common genes and DNA. The sample table records 500,000 to 600,000 distinct CDR3 sequences; about a sixth of these occur just once. 3.3% of the sample is in the top ten clones. The specimen comprised PBMCs from the stem cell graft donor, sampled from the stem cell graft. All receptors come from a human donor who donated a stem cell graft to a child with acute lymphoblastic leukemia.

The V call is TRBV2, the J call TRBJ2-1; TRBD2 matches 7 bases. CDR3 length: 15 residues. In germline, CDR1 is SNHLY, CDR2 FYNNEI. Trimming removed 4 bases from V and 9 bases from J; junction bases left unmatched: 12. DNA for the CDR3: TGTGCCAGCAGTGGTCAGGACTTCAGCGGGGCTGAGCAGTTCTTC. Residues: CASSGQDFSGAEQFF.

The sample holds a few counts of this clonotype. This sequence joins TRBV15 and TRBJ2-1; 9 bases are a match to TRBD2. With V trimmed by 5 bases and J by 13 bases, 12 bases remained unmatched. The CDR3 consists of 14 residues. CDR1 and CDR2 from the germline V gene are LNHNV and YYDKDF (reference sequence). The DNA for the CDR3 is TGTGCCACCAGCGGACGATTAGCGGGAGAGGTTCAGTTCTTC. Translating it yields CATSGRLAGEVQFF.

The chain carries TRBV12-3 or TRBV12-4 and TRBJ1-2, with 8 bases lining up with TRBD1. This CDR3 region has 15 residues. Germline trimming cut 6 bases from V and 4 bases from J; bases unmatched to any gene: 10. CDR3 coding DNA: TGTGCCAGCAGCCGAGACAGGGGTTCGAGCTATGGCTACACCTTC. It is translated as CASSRDRGSSYGYTF.

V is TRBV27 and J is TRBJ2-7; 7 bases agree with TRBD1. After removal of 6 bases from V and 5 bases from J, the junction contained 7 bases not matched to a gene. The CDR3 length is 13 residues. The germline gives CDR1 MNHEY, CDR2 SMNVEV (reference sequence). The CDR3 loop is CASRDRVGHEQYF. DNA for the CDR3: TGTGCCAGCAGAGACAGGGTTGGACACGAGCAGTACTTC.

This clonotype has just a few counts. CDR3 DNA sequence: TGCGCCAGCAGCTTGGGTAGGGGGCCCGGGGAGACCCAGTACTTC. As protein: CASSLGRGPGETQYF. The chain links TRBV5-1 to TRBJ2-5; 7 positions match TRBD1. Germline V gives CDR1 SGHRS, CDR2 YFSETQ. With 0 bases clipped from V and 5 bases from J, the junction kept 7 bases outside the gene matches. This CDR3 has 15 residues.

The CDR3 loop is CASSAYSNQPQHF. The CDR3 nucleotides read TGTGCCAGCAGCGCATATAGCAATCAGCCCCAGCATTTT. The chain has TRBV9 and TRBJ1-5; D unresolved. The CDR3 consists of 13 residues. Looked up from germline, CDR1 is SGDLS and CDR2 is YYNGEE. The V end lost 3 bases, the J end lost 0 bases, and 4 bases lay between the germline ends.

The V call is TRBV27, the J call TRBJ2-7; D could derive from TRBD1 or TRBD2 (6 bases each). The CDR3 is 14 amino acids. Trimming left V 4 bases short and J 1 base short, with 11 bases between. Germline lookup yields CDR1 MNHEY and CDR2 SMNVEV (reference sequence). CDR3 amino acids: CASSWGGTSYEQYF. The CDR3 DNA sequence: TGTGCCAGCAGTTGGGGCGGGACATCCTACGAGCAGTACTTC.

This clonotype was observed a handful of times. The chain links TRBV5-1 to TRBJ2-2, with D possibly called TRBD1 or TRBD2 (5 bases each). The CDR3 extends over 15 amino acids. Germline V gives CDR1 SGHRS, CDR2 YFSETQ. Trimming took off 4 bases at V and 4 bases at J, with 14 bases between the two ends. This CDR3 is CASSPGRTPTGELFF. The CDR3 DNA follows: TGCGCCAGCAGCCCGGGACGGACTCCCACCGGGGAGCTGTTTTTT.

The gene calls are TRBV2 and TRBJ2-7; possibly TRBD1 for D (6 bases). The CDR3 length is 16 residues. The germline CDR1 and CDR2 sequences are SNHLY and FYNNEI. The V gene lost 3 bases and the J gene lost 4 bases, with 19 bases spanning the gap. The CDR3: CASSDPSGGGGYEQYF. Here the CDR3 DNA reads TGTGCCAGCAGTGACCCCTCGGGTGGGGGCGGGTACGAGCAGTACTTC.

The chain links TRBV7-9 to TRBJ2-1; perhaps TRBD2 as D (6 bases). The germline V gene has CDR1 SEHNR and CDR2 FQNEAQ (reference sequence). Trimming left V 3 bases short and J 4 bases short, with 10 bases between. The CDR3 covers 14 residues. CDR3 sequence (DNA): TGTGCCAGCAGCTTCGGGGCGGGGTACAATGAGCAGTTCTTC. The encoded protein is CASSFGAGYNEQFF.

The table lists this clonotype with many counts. The chain recombines TRBV25-1 with TRBJ1-3; 7 nucleotides match TRBD1. The length of the CDR3 is 15 residues. The germline V gene has CDR1 MGHDK and CDR2 SYGVNS. V lost 4 bases, J lost 5 bases, and 8 bases stayed unmatched. The CDR3 bases are TGTGCCAGCAGTGGCCCCGACAGGGTCCGAAACACCATATATTTT. Its translation: CASSGPDRVRNTIYF.

This clonotype has more than one count but fewer than ten. V usage is TRBV12-3 or TRBV12-4 and J usage is TRBJ2-1; TRBD2 might be the D (5 bases). The CDR3 sequence is 16 residues long. V lost 3 bases and J 3 bases, leaving 15 bases between the germline ends. DNA of the CDR3: TGTGCCAGCAGTTTCGTGACGGGAACTAGCTACAATGAGCAGTTCTTC. Its protein product is CASSFVTGTSYNEQFF.

This clonotype was counted only a few times. J is TRBJ2-5 and V is TRBV6-5; 15 bases fit TRBD2. The CDR3 is 16 residues long. Germline assignment: CDR1 MNHEY and CDR2 SVGAGI. The J segment lost 4 bases and the V segment lost 2 bases, leaving 2 bases of the junction unmatched. CDR3 sequence (DNA): TGTGCCAGCAGTTACGGACTAGCGGGAGGGCGAGAGACCCAGTACTTC. Its translation is CASSYGLAGGRETQYF.

In its sample, this clonotype was seen once. The chain links TRBV27 to TRBJ2-1, with TRBD2 identical over 7 bases. The CDR3 is 16 amino acids. Losses at the gene ends were 5 bases for V and 7 bases for J; bases not matched to a gene: 14. Germline values: CDR1 MNHEY, CDR2 SMNVEV (reference sequence). In nucleotides, the CDR3 is TGTGCCAGCAGTGATGGGGGGGGAGGGCCGAGGAATGAGCAGTTCTTC. Translating it yields CASSDGGGGPRNEQFF.

The V and J genes are TRBV12-3 or TRBV12-4 and TRBJ2-4, with D hard to call. This CDR3 comprises 15 residues. V gave up 6 bases and J gave up 3 bases, with 15 bases separating them. Written as DNA, the CDR3 is TGTGCCAGCAGCCAGATAGTAGATGGCAAAAACATTCAGTACTTC. It is translated as CASSQIVDGKNIQYF.

This clonotype was counted only a few times. The germline gene is not matched at one end of the junction; a read error may be the cause. The CDR3 is CASSYDTTGGLAMVF. CDR3 coding DNA: TGTGCCAGCAGTTACGATACCACGGGAGGCCTAGCTATGGTCTTC. The chain carries TRBV6-5 and TRBJ2-1; 7 bases are shared with TRBD2. This CDR3 contains 15 residues. The germline CDR1 and CDR2 sequences are MNHEY and SVGAGI.

The J gene is TRBJ2-2, the V gene TRBV12-3 or TRBV12-4; D not certain. The CDR3 contains 13 residues. Trimming left V 5 bases short and J 7 bases short, with 11 bases between. CDR3 in amino acids: CASSSPRSGELFF. The DNA for the CDR3 is TGTGCCAGCAGTAGTCCTCGGAGCGGGGAGCTGTTTTTT.

The chain links TRBV7-8 to TRBJ2-5; 8 positions match TRBD2. Germline V lookup: CDR1 SGHVS, CDR2 FQNEAQ. V was clipped by 7 bases and J by 5 bases; unmatched bases: 15. This CDR3 comprises 16 residues. CDR3 nucleotide sequence: TGTGCCAGCACCCATGAGGACGGGAGGGCCTTGGAGACCCAGTACTTC. Translation gives CASTHEDGRALETQYF.

This chain connects TRBV20-1 to TRBJ2-7, with D unresolved. CDR3 length: 13 amino acids. CDR1 and CDR2 from the germline V gene are DFQATT and SNEGSKA (reference sequence). V was shortened by 6 bases and J by 4 bases, with 16 bases between the two germline ends. This CDR3 is CSARTYESYEQYF. DNA for the CDR3: TGCAGTGCCCGGACCTACGAGTCTTACGAGCAGTACTTC.

The gene calls are TRBV5-1 and TRBJ2-1; a weak D match, TRBD1 (6 bases). The CDR3 contains 15 residues. V lost 0 bases and J lost 7, with 14 bases in between. Germline lookup yields CDR1 SGHRS and CDR2 YFSETQ. The chain's CDR3 is CASSLAPSQGNEQFF. DNA of the CDR3: TGCGCCAGCAGCTTGGCCCCGTCCCAGGGGAATGAGCAGTTCTTC.

This clonotype was observed a handful of times. The V call is TRBV27, the J call TRBJ1-2, with 7 positions matching TRBD1. Looked up from germline, CDR1 is MNHEY and CDR2 is SMNVEV (reference sequence). This CDR3 contains 14 residues. V dropped 6 bases and J dropped 3; count of bases not matched to a gene: 7. The CDR3 protein is CASRGTATYYGYTF. The CDR3 coding sequence is TGTGCCAGCAGGGGGACAGCCACTTACTATGGCTACACCTTC.

The rearrangement joins TRBV7-8 to TRBJ2-1, with D perhaps being TRBD1 or TRBD2 (6 bases each). The CDR3 runs 13 residues. V was pared by 5 bases and J by 12 bases, with 17 bases between. CDR1 SGHVS and CDR2 FQNEAQ come from the germline V gene. In DNA form, the CDR3 reads TGTGCCAGCAGCCCGGGACACATGGGAGGGCAGTTCTTC. It codes for CASSPGHMGGQFF.

The chain combines TRBV15 with TRBJ2-5; 13 bases fit TRBD2. Germline trimming cut 0 bases from V and 5 bases from J; bases unmatched to any gene: 3. Germline CDR1 and CDR2: LNHNV and YYDKDF (reference sequence). This CDR3 has 16 amino acids. The CDR3 here is CATSRDPTSGRETQYF. The CDR3 nucleotides read TGTGCCACCAGCAGAGATCCGACTAGCGGGAGGGAGACCCAGTACTTC.

In this sample, this clonotype turned up a few times. The chain joins TRBV20-1 to TRBJ2-7; the D gene is possibly TRBD1 (5 bases). Germline V gene sequence: CDR1 DFQATT, CDR2 SNEGSKA (reference sequence). V was shortened by 5 bases and J by 2 bases, with 19 bases between the two germline ends. The CDR3 consists of 15 residues. CDR3 in amino acids: CSADSNLQGAYEQYF. The CDR3 DNA reads TGCAGTGCTGACTCAAATCTGCAGGGTGCCTACGAGCAGTACTTC.